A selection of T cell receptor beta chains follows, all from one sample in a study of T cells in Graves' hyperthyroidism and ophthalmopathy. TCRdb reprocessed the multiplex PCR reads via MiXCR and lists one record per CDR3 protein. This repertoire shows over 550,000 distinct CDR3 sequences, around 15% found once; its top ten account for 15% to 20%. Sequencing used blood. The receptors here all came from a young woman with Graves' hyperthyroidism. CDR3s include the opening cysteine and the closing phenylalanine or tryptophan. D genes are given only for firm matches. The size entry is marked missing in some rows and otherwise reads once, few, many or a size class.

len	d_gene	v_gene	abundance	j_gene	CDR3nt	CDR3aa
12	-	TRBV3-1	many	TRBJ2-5	TGTGCCAGCAGCCAACTACAAGAGACCCAGTACTTC	CASSQLQETQYF
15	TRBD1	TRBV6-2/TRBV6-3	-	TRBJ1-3	TGTGCCAGCAGCCCGGACAGGACCTCTGGAAACACCATATATTTT	CASSPDRTSGNTIYF
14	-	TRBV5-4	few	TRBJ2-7	TGTGCCAGCAGCTTCTACGGGGGAGGCTACGAGCAGTACTTC	CASSFYGGGYEQYF
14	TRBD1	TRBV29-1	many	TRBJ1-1	TGCAGCGTACCCCGACAGGGGGCGAACACTGAAGCTTTCTTT	CSVPRQGANTEAFF
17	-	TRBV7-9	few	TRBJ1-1	TGTGCCAGCAGCTTAAGCGTAAGGGACGGAAGAAACACTGAAGCTTTCTTT	CASSLSVRDGRNTEAFF
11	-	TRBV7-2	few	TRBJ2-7	TGTGCCAGCAGCAATAATTACGAGCAGTACTTC	CASSNNYEQYF
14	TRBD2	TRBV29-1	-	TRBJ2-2	TGCAGCGTGACTAGCGGGGCTTACACCGGGGAGCTGTTTTTT	CSVTSGAYTGELFF
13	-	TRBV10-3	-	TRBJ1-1	TGTGCCATCAAGGGACAATTGAACACTGAAGCTTTCTTT	CAIKGQLNTEAFF
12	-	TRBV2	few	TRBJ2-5	TGTGCCACCCGACAGCGACAAGAGACCCAGTACTTC	CATRQRQETQYF
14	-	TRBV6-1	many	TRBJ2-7	TGTGCCAGCCACGGCATGGGACCCCCCTATGAGCAGTACTTC	CASHGMGPPYEQYF
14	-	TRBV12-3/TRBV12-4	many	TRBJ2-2	TGTGCCAGCAGTTTAGAAGATGTTCCCGGGGAGCTGTTTTTT	CASSLEDVPGELFF
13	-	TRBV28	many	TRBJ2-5	TGTGCCAGCAGTTTTGGGGGCTTGGAGACCCAGTACTTC	CASSFGGLETQYF
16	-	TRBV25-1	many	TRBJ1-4	TGTGCCAGCAGTGAATGGAACCAGGGAGCGGGTGAAAAACTGTTTTTT	CASSEWNQGAGEKLFF
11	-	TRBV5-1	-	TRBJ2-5	TGCGCCAGCACCTTTTCGGAGACCCAGTACTTC	CASTFSETQYF
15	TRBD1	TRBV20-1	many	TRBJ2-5	TGCAGTGCGGCCCACTTACAGGGGTACCAAGGGGAGCAGTACTTC	CSAAHLQGYQGEQYF
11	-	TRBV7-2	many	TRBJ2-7	TGTGCCAGCAGTCCTCCCTACGAGCAGTACTTC	CASSPPYEQYF
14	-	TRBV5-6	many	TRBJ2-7	TGTGCCAGCAGCCCCGTGGGGGAGACCTACGAGCAGTACTTC	CASSPVGETYEQYF
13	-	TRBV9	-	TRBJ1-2	TGTGCCAGCAGCGTAGGTCCCAACTATGGCTACACCTTC	CASSVGPNYGYTF
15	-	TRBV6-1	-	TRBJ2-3	TGTGCCAGCAGACCGTGGACAGCTAGCACAGATACGCAGTATTTT	CASRPWTASTDTQYF
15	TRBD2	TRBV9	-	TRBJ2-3	TGTGCCAGCAGCGTAGAAGCGGGGGGGACAGATACGCAGTATTTT	CASSVEAGGTDTQYF
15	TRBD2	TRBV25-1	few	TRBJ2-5	TGTGCCAGCAGTGGGACTAGCGGGTGGGGGGAGACCCAGTACTTC	CASSGTSGWGETQYF
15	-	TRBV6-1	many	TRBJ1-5	TGTGCCAGCAGAACGGGGCCGTTCGGCAATCAGCCCCAGCATTTT	CASRTGPFGNQPQHF
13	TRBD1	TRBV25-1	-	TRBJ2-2	TGTGCCAGCCGGGACAGGAGGGCCGGGGAGCTGTTTTTT	CASRDRRAGELFF
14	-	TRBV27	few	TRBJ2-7	TGTGCCAGCAGTTTACGGGCGGTACACTACGAGCAGTACTTC	CASSLRAVHYEQYF
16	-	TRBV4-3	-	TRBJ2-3	TGCGCCAGCAGCCAAGATTGGCCAGGTGGCTATGATACGCAGTATTTT	CASSQDWPGGYDTQYF
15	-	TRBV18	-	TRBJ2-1	TGTACCAGCTCACCCCTCTCCTTGGTCGGCAATGAGCAGTTCTTC	CTSSPLSLVGNEQFF
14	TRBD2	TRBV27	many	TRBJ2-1	TGTGCCAGCAGTACCGATTGGACTAGCGGGACCCAGTTCTTC	CASSTDWTSGTQFF
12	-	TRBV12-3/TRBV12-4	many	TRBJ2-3	TGTGCCAGCAGTGGCGGAGGGGATACGCAGTATTTT	CASSGGGDTQYF
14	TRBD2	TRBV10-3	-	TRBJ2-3	TGTGCCATCAGACTAGCGGAGCTCACAGATACGCAGTATTTT	CAIRLAELTDTQYF
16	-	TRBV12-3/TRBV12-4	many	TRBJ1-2	TGTGCCAGCAGTTTAGCCCGACTGACGGTACTCTATGGCTACACCTTC	CASSLARLTVLYGYTF
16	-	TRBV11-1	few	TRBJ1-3	TGTGCCAGCAGTCTACCAGGGGCACACTCTGGAAACACCATATATTTT	CASSLPGAHSGNTIYF
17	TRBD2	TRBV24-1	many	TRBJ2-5	TGTGCCACCAGCCCCGAGGACGGACTAGCGGGGGGAGAGACCCAGTACTTC	CATSPEDGLAGGETQYF
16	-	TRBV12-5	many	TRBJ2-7	TGTGCTAGTGGTTTGCATATCAGGCCTCTCTCCTACGAGCAGTACTTC	CASGLHIRPLSYEQYF
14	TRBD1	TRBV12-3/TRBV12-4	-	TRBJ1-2	TGTGCCAGCACCCGGGACAGGGGCCCCTATGGCTACACCTTC	CASTRDRGPYGYTF
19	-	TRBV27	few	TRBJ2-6	TGTGCCAGCACCACCCTTAGGGGGGCTTCGTACTCTGGGGCCAACGTCCTGACTTTC	CASTTLRGASYSGANVLTF
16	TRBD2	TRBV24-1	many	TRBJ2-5	TGTGCCACCAGTGATTTGCGAGCTAGCGGGGAAGAGACCCAGTACTTC	CATSDLRASGEETQYF
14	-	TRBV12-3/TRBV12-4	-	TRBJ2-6	TGTGCCAGCAGCCCAGTTGGCGGGGCCAACGTCCTGACTTTC	CASSPVGGANVLTF
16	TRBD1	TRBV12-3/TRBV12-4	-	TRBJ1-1	TGTGCCAGCAGTTTAGGGGCAGGGGGTATGAACACTGAAGCTTTCTTT	CASSLGAGGMNTEAFF
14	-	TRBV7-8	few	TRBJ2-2	TGTGCCAGCAGCCGAGGGACAAGCACCGGGGAGCTGTTTTTT	CASSRGTSTGELFF
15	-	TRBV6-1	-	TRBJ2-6	TGTGCCAGCAGGTCAGGGGCGGGTGGGGCCAACGTCCTGACTTTC	CASRSGAGGANVLTF
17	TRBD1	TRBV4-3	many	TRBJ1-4	TGCGCCAGCAGCCGACTCGGTTGGGCAGGGGGCGATGAAAAACTGTTTTTT	CASSRLGWAGGDEKLFF
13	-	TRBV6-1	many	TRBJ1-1	TGTGCCAGCAGTGTTGGGGTGAACACTGAAGCTTTCTTT	CASSVGVNTEAFF
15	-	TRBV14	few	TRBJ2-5	TGTGCCAGCAGCCAGAACTTGGGATTCGGAGAGACCCAGTACTTC	CASSQNLGFGETQYF
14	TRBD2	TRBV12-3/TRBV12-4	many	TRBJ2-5	TGTGCCAGCAGTTTTCAGGGAGGGCGGGAGACCCAGTACTTC	CASSFQGGRETQYF
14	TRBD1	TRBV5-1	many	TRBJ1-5	TGCGCCAGCAGCCCAGGGGGGAGGAATCAGCCCCAGCATTTT	CASSPGGRNQPQHF